The present T cell receptor (beta chain) was sequenced within a study of neurological immune-mediated disorders. Study results and caveats: The repertoires of 18 of 34 multiple sclerosis patients were placed by phylogenetic grouping in a single related-CDR3 cluster, which may be a signature. The multiple sclerosis repertoire cluster had no clinical or MRI feature associated with it.

CD4+ or CD8+ T cells at a count of 1 million served as input for the sorted libraries. MiXCR, applied by TCRdb to the 5' RACE reads, yields one record per CDR3 protein. Seen here are some 19,000 distinct CDR3 sequences, around 15% observed once, and the top ten hold approximately 7.9%. This clonotype has ten or more counts. No antigen is known for it. Sequencing was carried out using CD8+ T cells from blood. This receptor was obtained from a woman aged 18-29 years with multiple sclerosis.

CDR3 in amino acids: CAWSVRTGGRSQPQHF. The CDR3 bases are TGTGCCTGGAGTGTCAGAACAGGGGGAAGATCCCAGCCCCAGCATTTT. V gene TRBV30 combines with J gene TRBJ1-5; 8 bases are a match to TRBD1. The CDR3 has 16 amino acids. The germline V gene encodes CDR1 GTSNPN and CDR2 SVGIG (reference sequence). With 0 bases clipped from V and 7 bases from J, the junction kept 11 bases outside the gene matches.